Below, 9 T cell receptor beta chains from the same sample are listed, as sequenced in a study of CD8 T cells in Susac syndrome. RNA totalling about 0.45 to 1 ug underwent reverse transcription with random hexamers. TCRdb processed the immunoSEQ multiplex PCR reads anew with MiXCR; each CDR3 protein has one entry. Here the sample spans fewer than 200,000 distinct CDR3 sequences, about 95% being singletons. The sequenced sample consisted of CD8+ T cells from PBMCs. The receptors shown here come from a human donor with multiple sclerosis.

This clonotype came up once. The rearrangement joins TRBV27 to TRBJ1-5, with D possibly TRBD1 on 6 matching bases. The V and J ends lost 9 bases and 4 bases respectively, with 10 bases between them. The CDR3 totals 12 residues. Germline CDR1 and CDR2: MNHEY and SMNVEV (reference sequence). The CDR3 DNA follows: TGTGCCAGTGGCAGGGGTAATCAGCCCCAGCATTTT. Amino acids: CASGRGNQPQHF.

V and J are TRBV28 and TRBJ2-3; 10 bases match TRBD1. The CDR3 is 15 amino acids. J was trimmed by 3 bases and V by 6 bases; bases with no gene match: 6. From germline, CDR1 is MDHEN and CDR2 SYDVKM. The CDR3 spells CASSRGQGRTDTQYF. CDR3 DNA sequence: TGTGCCAGCAGCCGGGGACAGGGGAGGACAGATACGCAGTATTTT. Full variable domain (missing parts from reference TRBV28 and TRBJ2-3): DVKVTQSSRYLVKRTGEKVFLECVQDMDHENMFWYRQDPGLGLRLIYFSYDVKMKEKGDIPEGYSVSREKKERFSLILESASTNQTSMYLCASSRGQGRTDTQYFGPGTRLTVL.

The rearrangement uses TRBV27 and TRBJ2-1; 7 bases align to TRBD2. This CDR3 is built from 15 residues. After removal of 6 bases from V and 6 bases from J, the junction contained 11 bases not matched to a gene. Per germline, CDR1 MNHEY and CDR2 SMNVEV (reference sequence). The CDR3 reads CASRRLARWGNEQFF. The CDR3 bases are TGTGCCAGCAGACGACTAGCTAGGTGGGGCAATGAGCAGTTCTTC.

The chain combines TRBV25-1 with TRBJ2-5, with D perhaps matching TRBD1 or TRBD2 (5 bases each). Germline lookup yields CDR1 MGHDK and CDR2 SYGVNS. The CDR3 is 15 residues long. The V end was cut by 4 bases, the J end by 1 base, with 13 bases between. The CDR3 DNA reads TGTGCCAGCAGTGGGGACGGAAGAATCCAAGAGACCCAGTACTTC. As protein: CASSGDGRIQETQYF.

This clonotype was observed once. The chain is built from TRBV3-1 and TRBJ2-5, with D perhaps matching TRBD2 (6 bases). Trimming stripped 5 bases from V and 7 bases from J, with 29 bases between. The germline V gene has CDR1 LGHDT and CDR2 YNNKEL (reference sequence). The CDR3 is 18 residues long. CDR3 nucleotides: TGTGCCAGCAGCTACGGTCGGGAGACGGACCTCGCTTCGGTGACCCAGTACTTC. Protein: CASSYGRETDLASVTQYF.

This clonotype occurred once. CDR3 nucleotides: TGCGCCAGCAGCCAGAACAGGGCCCCGAACTATGGCTACACCTTC. Protein: CASSQNRAPNYGYTF. The rearrangement joins TRBV5-1 to TRBJ1-2; D perhaps matches TRBD1 (6 bases). This CDR3 is 15 amino acids long. V shed 4 bases and J shed 2 bases, with 15 bases lying between them. In germline, CDR1 is SGHRS, CDR2 YFSETQ. The complete variable domain, with remaining parts taken from reference TRBV5-1 and TRBJ1-2, reads KAGVTQTPRYLIKTRGQQVTLSCSPISGHRSVSWYQQTPGQGLQFLFEYFSETQRNKGNFPGRFSGRQFSNSRSEMNVSTLELGDSALYLCASSQNRAPNYGYTFGSGTRLTVV.

This chain connects TRBV4-1 to TRBJ1-5; possible D gene TRBD1, 6 bases. V was shortened by 4 bases and J by 0 bases, with 13 bases between the two germline ends. Germline V gene lookup returns CDR1 MGHRA and CDR2 YSYEKL. The CDR3 runs 16 residues. The CDR3: CASSLAYRASNQPQHF. Here the CDR3 DNA reads TGCGCCAGCAGCCTCGCATACAGGGCTAGCAATCAGCCCCAGCATTTT.

The chain has TRBV9 and TRBJ2-3; TRBD1 matches at 7 bases. Per the germline V gene, CDR1 is SGDLS and CDR2 is YYNGEE. J was trimmed by 3 bases and V by 1 base; bases with no gene match: 8. CDR3 length: 16 residues. CDR3 coding DNA: TGTGCCAGCAGCGTAAGTTCGGGCAGGGGGACAGATACGCAGTATTTT. Translation: CASSVSSGRGTDTQYF.

The gene calls are TRBV7-9 and TRBJ1-2; TRBD1 matches 7 bases. There are 15 residues in the CDR3. The ends lost 4 bases at V and 4 bases at J; junction bases unmatched: 9. Germline CDR1 reads SEHNR; CDR2 reads FQNEAQ (reference sequence). In nucleotides, the CDR3 is TGTGCCAGCAGCTACCCCCAGACAGGGCGCTATGGCTACACCTTC. This codes for CASSYPQTGRYGYTF.